This section outlines one TCR beta chain sequence together with its context. Its antigen is still unknown. The V gene's germline CDR1 is PRHDT and CDR2 FYEKMQ (reference sequence). This CDR3 region has 15 residues. V lost 1 base, J lost 5 bases, and 4 bases stayed unmatched. Per the authors' pipeline: Large patient CD8+ clones, those above 1%, rarely matched published virus-specific TCRB sequences. Assay used: immunoSEQ multiplex PCR; TCRdb lists only in-frame clones, some missing. V and J calls plus clone size are reproduced from that table; the DNA served to infer D and trimming. This sample has about 23,000 clones, with 65% to 85% found just once. This sample stems from a study of somatic mutations in cytotoxic T cells in rheumatoid arthritis. General observations from the study: The CD8+ clonality of rheumatoid arthritis patients increased with age, whereas that of healthy controls did not.

This sequence originates from an adult with rheumatoid arthritis. Sequenced material: CD8+ T cells sorted from blood. V and J are TRBV13 and TRBJ2-1, with 8 bases identical to TRBD2. CDR3 DNA: TGTGCCAGCAGCTTAGATAGGACTAGCAACAATGAGCAGTTCTTC. Translated, it gives CASSLDRTSNNEQFF. Full variable domain (remainder filled in from reference TRBV13 and TRBJ2-1): AAGVIQSPRHLIKEKRETATLKCYPIPRHDTVYWYQQGPGQDPQFLISFYEKMQSDKGSIPDRFSAQQFSDYHSELNMSSLELGDSALYFCASSLDRTSNNEQFFGPGTRLTVL.